One and the same sample provided the 26 T cell receptor beta chains below, sequenced in a study of cytomegalovirus exposure and HLA in healthy donors. PCR primers comprised 60 Vbeta and 13 Jbeta primers. The assay was immunoSEQ multiplex PCR, and TCRdb's table has in-frame clones only and misses some. The table lists about 120,000 clones, over 60% of them singletons. Specimen: PBMCs. These receptors were obtained from a woman under 40 in good health and CMV-seropositive.

The gene calls are TRBV6-1 and TRBJ1-3; D is uncertain. This CDR3 spans 14 amino acids. Per the germline V gene, CDR1 is MNHNS and CDR2 is SASEGT. Trimming cost V 3 bases and J 2 bases, with 8 bases left between them. CDR3 bases: TGTGCCAGCAGTGAGCGGTCAGCTGGAAACACCATATATTTT. Translated: CASSERSAGNTIYF.

The J gene is TRBJ1-3, the V gene TRBV10-3; a possible D gene is TRBD1 (5 bases). CDR3 length: 12 residues. The germline V gene has CDR1 ENHRY and CDR2 SYGVKD. Trimming pared 4 bases from V and 7 bases from J, leaving 8 bases between. The CDR3, as DNA: TGTGCCATCAGTGTTGGGGGGAACACCATATATTTT. Translating it yields CAISVGGNTIYF.

This sequence joins TRBV4-3 and TRBJ1-5; a weak D match, TRBD1 (5 bases). This CDR3 spans 17 amino acids. CDR1 is LGHNA, CDR2 YSLEER, per germline. V lost 0 bases and J lost 0, with 12 bases in between. CDR3 protein: CASSQDLVRDSNQPQHF. The CDR3 nucleotides read TGCGCCAGCAGCCAAGATTTGGTCAGGGATAGCAATCAGCCCCAGCATTTT.

The rearrangement joins TRBV10-3 to TRBJ2-1; tentatively, D is TRBD1 (5 bases). There are 13 residues in the CDR3. CDR1 is ENHRY, CDR2 SYGVKD, per germline. V shed 4 bases and J shed 10 bases, with 14 bases lying between them. CDR3 loop: CAISGPQGGEQFF. The DNA for the CDR3 is TGTGCCATCAGTGGGCCGCAGGGTGGGGAGCAGTTCTTC.

This chain links TRBV6-5 with TRBJ1-1; unclear D gene. Per the germline V gene, CDR1 is MNHEY and CDR2 is SVGAGI. Trimming pared 0 bases from V and 1 base from J, leaving 6 bases between. This CDR3 comprises 14 residues. The CDR3 DNA is TGTGCCAGCAGTTACTCGAGACAGAACACTGAAGCTTTCTTT. Protein product: CASSYSRQNTEAFF.

V and J are TRBV6-5 and TRBJ1-2; D is possibly TRBD1 (6 bases). CDR1 and CDR2 (germline): MNHEY, SVGAGI. The CDR3 sequence is 15 residues long. Trimming cost V 7 bases and J 2 bases, with 17 bases left between them. In DNA, the CDR3 is TGTGCCAGCACGAAAACCCTGACAGGCAACTATGGCTACACCTTC. It encodes CASTKTLTGNYGYTF.

In its sample, this clone was seen a few times. The V and J genes are TRBV28 and TRBJ1-5, with TRBD1 matching over 8 bases. Germline V gives CDR1 MDHEN, CDR2 SYDVKM. The V segment lost 6 bases and the J segment 4 bases; nucleotides outside the gene matches: 2. This CDR3 spans 13 amino acids. CDR3 residues: CASRNRGNQPQHF. The CDR3 nucleotides read TGTGCCAGCAGAAACAGGGGGAATCAGCCCCAGCATTTT.

The genes are TRBV6-5 and TRBJ1-3, with D perhaps matching TRBD1 (5 bases). Germline loops: CDR1 MNHEY, CDR2 SVGAGI. There are 15 residues in the CDR3. The V end lost 6 bases, the J end lost 0 bases, and 12 bases lay between the germline ends. CDR3 DNA: TGTGCCAGCAGCAGGGTTTGGGCCTCTGGAAACACCATATATTTT. It codes for CASSRVWASGNTIYF.

This chain connects TRBV27 to TRBJ2-3; TRBD2 aligns across 16 bases. V shed 6 bases and J 7 bases; nucleotides not matched to a gene: 7. This CDR3 comprises 16 residues. The germline gives CDR1 MNHEY, CDR2 SMNVEV (reference sequence). The CDR3 protein is CASSPGLAGGPHTQYF. DNA for the CDR3: TGTGCCAGCAGCCCGGGACTAGCGGGGGGGCCGCATACGCAGTATTTT.

This clone was counted once. The chain is built from TRBV30 and TRBJ2-7; 10 bases fit TRBD1. The V gene end was trimmed by 2 bases and the J gene end by 3 bases; junction bases not matched to a gene: 7. The CDR3 has 15 amino acids. Germline loops: CDR1 GTSNPN, CDR2 SVGIG (reference sequence). The CDR3: CAWSWAGTGVYEQYF. CDR3 coding DNA: TGTGCCTGGAGTTGGGCAGGGACAGGGGTCTACGAGCAGTACTTC.

Here the CDR3 reads CASSSPGSAETQYF. The DNA for the CDR3 is TGTGCCAGCAGTTCCCCCGGGAGTGCGGAGACCCAGTACTTC. V usage is TRBV28 and J usage is TRBJ2-5, with a tentative D call TRBD2 (6 bases). V was shortened by 4 bases and J by 5 bases, with 14 bases between the two germline ends. Looked up from germline, CDR1 is MDHEN and CDR2 is SYDVKM. This CDR3 region has 14 residues.

The chain's CDR3 is CASSPPGNELKKLFF. The DNA of the CDR3 is TGTGCCAGCAGTCCCCCGGGGAACGAATTGAAAAAACTGTTTTTT. The rearrangement links TRBV27 to TRBJ1-4; D remains ambiguous. This CDR3 contains 15 residues. Looked up from germline, CDR1 is MNHEY and CDR2 is SMNVEV (reference sequence). V was cut by 5 bases and J by 9 bases, with 19 bases left in between.

This clone was counted between two and nine times. For the CDR3, the DNA is TGCGCCAGCAGCTGGGACATCCTGGGGAATCAGCCCCAGCATTTT. Translating gives CASSWDILGNQPQHF. The chain couples TRBV4-1 to TRBJ1-5; D might be TRBD1 (6 bases). The CDR3 spans 15 residues. Germline CDR1 MGHRA, CDR2 YSYEKL. V gave up 5 bases and J gave up 4 bases, with 15 bases separating them.

This rearrangement joins TRBV2 to TRBJ1-1, with D perhaps matching TRBD1 (5 bases). Trimming shortened V by 5 bases and J by 0 bases, and 10 bases separated the two germline ends. CDR1 is SNHLY and CDR2 is FYNNEI in the germline V gene. This CDR3 region has 14 residues. The CDR3 DNA reads TGTGCCAGCAGTACGGAAGGGGTGAACACTGAAGCTTTCTTT. It is translated as CASSTEGVNTEAFF.

The CDR3 protein is CATGTGRRGTQYF. CDR3 sequence (DNA): TGTGCCACTGGGACAGGGCGCCGTGGAACCCAGTACTTC. The chain links TRBV27 to TRBJ2-5, with TRBD1 matching over 9 bases. CDR1 MNHEY and CDR2 SMNVEV come from the germline V gene (reference sequence). There are 13 residues in the CDR3. After removal of 10 bases from V and 8 bases from J, the junction contained 11 bases not matched to a gene.

This sequence joins TRBV7-3 and TRBJ2-3, with D uncertain. Germline V gene data show CDR1 as SGHTA and CDR2 as FQGTGA. CDR3 length: 14 residues. Trimming shortened V by 2 bases and J by 4 bases, and 10 bases separated the two germline ends. DNA of the CDR3: TGTGCCAGCAGCTTAGGAACTACATCAGATACGCAGTATTTT. This encodes CASSLGTTSDTQYF.

This clone was detected only once. The chain has TRBV19 and TRBJ2-5; D ambiguous. This CDR3 spans 12 amino acids. Deletions cut 5 bases from V and 0 bases from J, with 4 bases between. Looked up from germline, CDR1 is LNHDA and CDR2 is SQIVND (reference sequence). CDR3 DNA: TGTGCCAGTAGTGGGCACCAAGAGACCCAGTACTTC. Residues: CASSGHQETQYF.

V is TRBV5-1 and J is TRBJ2-7; the match to TRBD1 covers 12 bases. The CDR3 loop spans 15 amino acids. The V segment lost 2 bases and the J segment 4 bases; nucleotides outside the gene matches: 4. Germline values: CDR1 SGHRS, CDR2 YFSETQ. For the CDR3, the DNA is TGCGCCAGCAGCTTTGGGACAGGGGGCAGGTACGAGCAGTACTTC. Amino acids: CASSFGTGGRYEQYF.

The V call is TRBV5-6, the J call TRBJ2-5; D call uncertain. This CDR3 comprises 15 residues. V was cut by 0 bases and J by 6 bases, with 15 bases left in between. CDR1 is SGHDT and CDR2 is YYEEEE in the germline V gene. The CDR3 loop reads CASSLVSRLSKTQYF. Here the CDR3 DNA reads TGTGCCAGCAGCTTGGTATCCAGGCTTTCGAAGACCCAGTACTTC.

The rearrangement joins TRBV5-4 to TRBJ1-2; possibly TRBD1 for D (5 bases). The germline V and J ends were trimmed by 1 base and 2 bases, with 9 bases remaining between them. The CDR3 sequence is 14 residues long. CDR1 and CDR2 from the germline V gene are SGHNT and YYREEE (reference sequence). CDR3 coding DNA: TGTGCCAGCAGCTTGCCCGGGGGGAACTATGGCTACACCTTC. Translation: CASSLPGGNYGYTF.

The chain recombines TRBV28 with TRBJ2-7, with 9 nucleotides matching TRBD1. The V gene end was trimmed by 6 bases and the J gene end by 2 bases; junction bases not matched to a gene: 8. The CDR3 length is 15 residues. From germline, CDR1 is MDHEN and CDR2 SYDVKM. The CDR3 bases are TGTGCCAGCAGCCCCCCCGGACAGGGGACCTACGAGCAGTACTTC. Translated, it gives CASSPPGQGTYEQYF.

The rearrangement links TRBV7-2 to TRBJ1-6, with 10 positions matching TRBD1. CDR1 and CDR2 from the germline V gene are SGHTA and FQGNSA. This CDR3 contains 18 residues. V shed 3 bases, J shed 0 bases, and the junction held 5 bases outside the gene matches. The CDR3 DNA reads as TGTGCCAGCAGCTTGACAGGGGGCGGGGGCTCCTATAATTCACCCCTCCACTTT. It encodes CASSLTGGGGSYNSPLHF.

This chain uses TRBV14 with TRBJ1-3; 7 bases map to TRBD1. Trimming cost V 4 bases and J 0 bases; bases outside gene matches: 6. Germline V gene data show CDR1 as SGHDN and CDR2 as FVKESK. This CDR3 contains 16 residues. The CDR3 DNA reads TGTGCCAGCAGCCGGGGACAGTTAAGCTCTGGAAACACCATATATTTT. Translating it yields CASSRGQLSSGNTIYF.

The chain links TRBV29-1 to TRBJ2-3; D gene uncertain. The germline gives CDR1 SQVTM, CDR2 ANQGSEA. The CDR3 is 15 amino acids. The V end was cut by 4 bases, the J end by 0 bases, with 14 bases between. For the CDR3, the DNA is TGCAGCGTTGTATCCTGGGCCGCAAGCACAGATACGCAGTATTTT. It translates to CSVVSWAASTDTQYF.

The chain has TRBV19 and TRBJ1-4; maybe TRBD1 (5 bases). Between the trimmed V and J ends, which lost 3 bases and 4 bases, there was a span of 18 bases. Germline V gene data show CDR1 as LNHDA and CDR2 as SQIVND (reference sequence). The CDR3 has 17 residues. DNA of the CDR3: TGTGCCAGTAGTATTGTGTTGGGGCTTGGATATAATGAAAAACTGTTTTTT. Its protein product is CASSIVLGLGYNEKLFF.

The V call is TRBV7-9, the J call TRBJ2-6, with D perhaps matching TRBD2 (5 bases). The CDR3 contains 12 residues. Trimming shortened V by 0 bases and J by 15 bases, and 9 bases separated the two germline ends. The germline V gene has CDR1 SEHNR and CDR2 FQNEAQ (reference sequence). DNA of the CDR3: TGTGCCAGCAGCTTAGCTACGGGGTCCCTGACTTTC. Amino acids: CASSLATGSLTF. The full variable domain, its missing parts supplied by reference TRBV7-9 and TRBJ2-6, is DTGVSQNPRHKITKRGQNVTFRCDPISEHNRLYWYRQTLGQGPEFLTYFQNEAQLEKSRLLSDRFSAERPKGSFSTLEIQRTEQGDSAMYLCASSLATGSLTFGAGSRLTVL.